One sample yielded the 26 T cell receptor beta chains listed below, sequenced in a study of technical replicates of blood from a handful of donors. Libraries were prepared by immunoSEQ multiplex PCR; TCRdb keeps only in-frame clonotypes and omits some of them. The repertoire holds 85,000 to 90,000 clones, with just under 95% as singletons. Material: T cells isolated from PBMCs. These TCRs come from a human donor in good health.

The rearrangement joins TRBV28 to TRBJ2-3; 14 bases agree with TRBD2. V lost 3 bases and J lost 14; bases outside the gene matches: 10. The germline gives CDR1 MDHEN, CDR2 SYDVKM. This CDR3 is 15 amino acids long. In nucleotides, the CDR3 is TGTGCCAGCAGTTTCCTAGGGACTAGCGGGGGTTATGGGTATTTT. It specifies CASSFLGTSGGYGYF.

V is TRBV4-1 and J is TRBJ2-2, with TRBD2 as a possible D gene (6 bases). V was pared by 6 bases and J by 6 bases, with 14 bases between. This CDR3 comprises 14 residues. CDR1 is MGHRA and CDR2 is YSYEKL in the germline V gene. The CDR3 DNA reads TGCGCCAGCAGATACCTCGGGGGTTCCGGGGAGCTGTTTTTT. It specifies CASRYLGGSGELFF.

The gene calls are TRBV7-3 and TRBJ1-1; a weak D match, TRBD1 (5 bases). The CDR3 loop spans 15 amino acids. The germline V gene has CDR1 SGHTA and CDR2 FQGTGA. V gave up 6 bases and J gave up 0 bases, with 14 bases separating them. The CDR3 is CASSRGPDLNTEAFF. The CDR3 nucleotides are TGTGCCAGCAGTAGGGGTCCGGACCTGAACACTGAAGCTTTCTTT.

Only one count was recorded for this clone. A read error may produce the germline difference seen at one junction end. The genes are TRBV7-9 and TRBJ1-2; tentatively, D is TRBD1 (5 bases). Germline V lookup: CDR1 SEHNR, CDR2 FQNEAQ (reference sequence). The CDR3 is 12 residues long. The CDR3 nucleotides are TGTGCCAGCAGCTCGAGGGACTACGGCTACACCTTC. Its translation: CASSSRDYGYTF.

The rearrangement joins TRBV9 to TRBJ2-5, with a tentative D call TRBD2 (6 bases). The V and J ends lost 5 bases and 5 bases respectively, with 19 bases between them. This CDR3 contains 15 residues. Looked up from germline, CDR1 is SGDLS and CDR2 is YYNGEE. For the CDR3, the DNA is TGTGCCAGCAGTTTTGGACCAACTAGCTCCGAGACCCAGTACTTC. Its protein product is CASSFGPTSSETQYF.

The rearrangement joins TRBV6-6 to TRBJ2-7; D remains ambiguous. CDR1 and CDR2 from the germline V gene are MNHNY and SVGAGI (reference sequence). The CDR3 has 12 amino acids. The V gene lost 6 bases and the J gene lost 5 bases, with 11 bases spanning the gap. Here the CDR3 reads CASRNPTDEQYF. The CDR3 DNA is TGTGCCAGCAGGAATCCCACTGACGAGCAGTACTTC.

The chain couples TRBV10-3 to TRBJ2-7; weak D call: TRBD2 (5 bases). Germline loops: CDR1 ENHRY, CDR2 SYGVKD. Trimming took 0 bases from V and 0 from J, leaving 12 bases between them. This CDR3 contains 16 residues. The CDR3, as DNA: TGTGCCATCAGTGAGTCTGGGCGGGCCGGCTCCTACGAGCAGTACTTC. Its translation: CAISESGRAGSYEQYF.

The rearrangement uses TRBV19 and TRBJ1-5, with no clear D. Trimming cost V 3 bases and J 7 bases, with 10 bases left between them. This CDR3 spans 13 amino acids. Germline V gives CDR1 LNHDA, CDR2 SQIVND (reference sequence). The DNA of the CDR3 is TGTGCCAGTAGTATCAGCGGTAGCCAGCCCCAGCATTTT. It codes for CASSISGSQPQHF.

The gene calls are TRBV10-3 and TRBJ2-7; TRBD2 matches at 8 bases. This CDR3 is 17 amino acids long. Germline lookup yields CDR1 ENHRY and CDR2 SYGVKD. V lost 4 bases to trimming and J lost 3 bases; unmatched junction nucleotides: 14. DNA for the CDR3: TGTGCCATCAGTGCACCTACGCGGGGGGTCTTGGGCTACGAGCAGTACTTC. Translating it yields CAISAPTRGVLGYEQYF.

This chain links TRBV6-1 with TRBJ1-5, with 7 bases lining up with TRBD1. V shed 2 bases and J 3 bases; nucleotides not matched to a gene: 7. CDR3 length equals 16 residues. Germline V gene data show CDR1 as MNHNS and CDR2 as SASEGT. CDR3 sequence: CASSERAGGLNQPQHF. In nucleotides, the CDR3 is TGTGCCAGCAGTGAACGGGCAGGGGGTCTCAATCAGCCCCAGCATTTT.

The chain is built from TRBV6-5 and TRBJ2-7, with D tentatively TRBD2 (6 bases). The CDR3 spans 13 residues. In germline, CDR1 is MNHEY, CDR2 SVGAGI. V was shortened by 10 bases and J by 3 bases, with 16 bases between the two germline ends. CDR3 nucleotide sequence: TGTGCCACCTCCTCTAGCGCCCGCTACGAGCAGTACTTC. This translates into CATSSSARYEQYF.

The gene calls are TRBV5-1 and TRBJ2-1; 9 bases map to TRBD2. Trimming took 5 bases from V and 7 from J; bases not matched to a gene: 7. The CDR3 covers 14 residues. The germline gives CDR1 SGHRS, CDR2 YFSETQ. For the CDR3, the DNA is TGCGCCAGCAGACCTAGCGGGATAATGAATGAGCAGTTCTTC. This gives the protein CASRPSGIMNEQFF.

The V call is TRBV5-1, the J call TRBJ2-3; 9 bases fit TRBD1. This CDR3 region has 17 residues. Germline V lookup: CDR1 SGHRS, CDR2 YFSETQ. Germline trimming cut 2 bases from V and 6 bases from J; bases unmatched to any gene: 13. The DNA for the CDR3 is TGCGCCAGCAGCTTACCCCAGGACAGGGGTTCATCGGATACGCAGTATTTT. Protein product: CASSLPQDRGSSDTQYF. Full variable domain (missing parts from reference TRBV5-1 and TRBJ2-3): KAGVTQTPRYLIKTRGQQVTLSCSPISGHRSVSWYQQTPGQGLQFLFEYFSETQRNKGNFPGRFSGRQFSNSRSEMNVSTLELGDSALYLCASSLPQDRGSSDTQYFGPGTRLTVL.

J is TRBJ1-1 and V is TRBV7-2, with 9 nucleotides matching TRBD1. The V gene's germline CDR1 is SGHTA and CDR2 FQGNSA. The length of the CDR3 is 15 residues. V was clipped by 5 bases and J by 1 base; unmatched bases: 5. CDR3 loop: CASSTWTGANTEAFF. CDR3 DNA: TGTGCCAGCAGCACTTGGACAGGGGCGAACACTGAAGCTTTCTTT.

This clone was picked up a small number of times. The V call is TRBV10-1, the J call TRBJ1-1; TRBD1 might be the D (6 bases). The CDR3 is 13 amino acids. V was pared by 6 bases and J by 1 base, with 9 bases between. The V gene's germline CDR1 is WNHNN and CDR2 SYGVQD (reference sequence). CDR3 DNA sequence: TGCGCCAGCAGAAAGACAGGGAACACTGAAGCTTTCTTT. It specifies CASRKTGNTEAFF.

This rearrangement joins TRBV19 to TRBJ2-7; TRBD2 might be the D (5 bases). CDR3 length: 15 residues. Trimming pared 3 bases from V and 4 bases from J, leaving 16 bases between. From germline, CDR1 is LNHDA and CDR2 SQIVND (reference sequence). Written as DNA, the CDR3 is TGTGCCAGTAGTATCTCAGGTGGGAGTGGGTACGAGCAGTACTTC. This encodes CASSISGGSGYEQYF.

This clone was observed a handful of times. The chain recombines TRBV5-1 with TRBJ1-1; 7 bases map to TRBD1. With 3 bases clipped from V and 3 bases from J, the junction kept 5 bases outside the gene matches. The CDR3 runs 14 residues. Germline-derived CDR1 and CDR2 are SGHRS and YFSETQ. The CDR3 DNA reads as TGCGCCAGCAGCTCACAGGGGCTGGACACTGAAGCTTTCTTT. This translates into CASSSQGLDTEAFF. Full variable domain (outside the CDR3, taken from reference TRBV5-1 and TRBJ1-1): KAGVTQTPRYLIKTRGQQVTLSCSPISGHRSVSWYQQTPGQGLQFLFEYFSETQRNKGNFPGRFSGRQFSNSRSEMNVSTLELGDSALYLCASSSQGLDTEAFFGQGTRLTVV.

The chain links TRBV5-5 to TRBJ2-5; 11 nucleotides match TRBD2. The length of the CDR3 is 15 residues. V gave up 4 bases and J gave up 3 bases; unmatched junction bases: 5. Germline-derived CDR1 and CDR2 are SGHKS and YYEKEE (reference sequence). The DNA of the CDR3 is TGTGCCAGCAGCGATGGGACTAGCGGAGAAGAGACCCAGTACTTC. As protein: CASSDGTSGEETQYF.

The J gene is TRBJ2-5, the V gene TRBV7-9, with 9 bases matching TRBD1. Looked up from germline, CDR1 is SEHNR and CDR2 is FQNEAQ (reference sequence). Losses at the gene ends were 4 bases for V and 5 bases for J; bases not matched to a gene: 11. This CDR3 is built from 16 residues. In nucleotides, the CDR3 is TGTGCCAGCAGCTCACGCCCCGGGACAGGGAGGGAGACCCAGTACTTC. It encodes CASSSRPGTGRETQYF.

This rearrangement joins TRBV28 to TRBJ2-2, with D possibly being TRBD2 (6 bases). CDR1 and CDR2 from the germline V gene are MDHEN and SYDVKM. Trimming took 6 bases from V and 4 from J, leaving 21 bases between them. The CDR3 runs to 17 residues. The CDR3 DNA follows: TGTGCCAGCAGACCCTTTAGCGGCGTAGGTCTCACCGGGGAGCTGTTTTTT. This encodes CASRPFSGVGLTGELFF.

CDR3 residues: CASSLWRDWVSGEQYF. The DNA for the CDR3 is TGTGCCAGCAGCTTATGGCGGGATTGGGTGTCAGGAGAGCAGTACTTC. The chain links TRBV11-2 to TRBJ2-7; a possible D gene is TRBD2 (6 bases). Deletions cut 2 bases from V and 7 bases from J, with 21 bases between. Looked up from germline, CDR1 is SGHAT and CDR2 is FQNNGV. The CDR3 has 16 residues.

The chain is built from TRBV30 and TRBJ1-4; 7 bases map to TRBD1. With 3 bases clipped from V and 5 bases from J, the junction kept 9 bases outside the gene matches. The germline V gene encodes CDR1 GTSNPN and CDR2 SVGIG (reference sequence). The CDR3 is 15 amino acids. DNA for the CDR3: TGTGCCTGGAGCTTTAACACAGGGGCGAATGAAAAACTGTTTTTT. This translates into CAWSFNTGANEKLFF.

The chain has TRBV27 and TRBJ2-1, with D possibly matching TRBD1 (5 bases). Trimming pared 2 bases from V and 7 bases from J, leaving 9 bases between. The CDR3 sequence is 13 residues long. Germline-derived CDR1 and CDR2 are MNHEY and SMNVEV (reference sequence). The CDR3 coding sequence is TGTGCCAGCAGTTTAGACAGATATAATGAGCAGTTCTTC. It is translated as CASSLDRYNEQFF.

The chain joins TRBV4-1 to TRBJ2-1; perhaps TRBD1 as D (5 bases). The V end was cut by 0 bases, the J end by 2 bases, with 8 bases between. The CDR3 has 15 residues. Germline loops: CDR1 MGHRA, CDR2 YSYEKL. The CDR3 nucleotides read TGCGCCAGCAGCCAAGAAGGGGTTACCTACAATGAGCAGTTCTTC. It translates to CASSQEGVTYNEQFF.

The CDR3 bases are TGTGCCAGCAGTGTTCGGACAGGTGGTGAAGGCGAGCAGTACTTC. Its protein is CASSVRTGGEGEQYF. The V and J genes are TRBV6-5 and TRBJ2-7; 7 positions match TRBD1. Trimming took 5 bases from V and 6 from J; bases not matched to a gene: 13. Germline values: CDR1 MNHEY, CDR2 SVGAGI. The CDR3 runs to 15 residues.

V is TRBV28 and J is TRBJ1-1, with TRBD1 as a possible D gene (5 bases). The CDR3 loop spans 15 amino acids. The germline gives CDR1 MDHEN, CDR2 SYDVKM. Trimming stripped 6 bases from V and 0 bases from J, with 14 bases between. CDR3 nucleotide sequence: TGTGCCAGCAGAATTCAACAGGTGATGAACACTGAAGCTTTCTTT. This gives the protein CASRIQQVMNTEAFF.